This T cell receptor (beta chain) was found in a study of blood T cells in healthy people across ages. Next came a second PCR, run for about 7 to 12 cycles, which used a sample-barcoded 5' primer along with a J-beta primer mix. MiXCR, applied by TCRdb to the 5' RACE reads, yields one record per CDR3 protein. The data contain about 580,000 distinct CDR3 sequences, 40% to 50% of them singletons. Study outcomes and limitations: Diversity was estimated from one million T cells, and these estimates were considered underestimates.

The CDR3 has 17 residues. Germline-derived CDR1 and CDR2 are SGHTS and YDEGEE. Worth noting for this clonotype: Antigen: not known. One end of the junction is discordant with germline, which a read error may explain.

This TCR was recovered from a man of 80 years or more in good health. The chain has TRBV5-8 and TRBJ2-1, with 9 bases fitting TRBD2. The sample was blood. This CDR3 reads CVSSLAKRLAGDNEQFF. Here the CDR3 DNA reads TGTGTCAGCAGCTTGGCCAAGCGGTTAGCGGGGGACAATGAGCAGTTCTTC.